This T cell receptor beta chain was captured in a study of control samples from healthy donors and cancer patients. V lost 1 base to trimming and J lost 11 bases, with 27 bases between them. The germline V gene has CDR1 MGHRA and CDR2 YSYEKL. CDR3 length: 18 amino acids. Generated by immunoSEQ multiplex PCR, the TCRdb table keeps only in-frame clones and is missing some. Of 70,000 to 80,000 clones in the sample, over 75% were seen once. The sequence derives from a woman in her forties or fifties in good health. This sequence joins TRBV4-1 and TRBJ2-1, with D tentatively TRBD1 or TRBD2 (5 bases each). Sample: blood. This CDR3 is CASSQGAPGPWATGQQFF. The DNA for the CDR3 is TGCGCCAGCAGCCAAGGGGCACCCGGGCCTTGGGCGACGGGGCAGCAGTTCTTC.